Included here is one T cell receptor beta chain sequence, with context. Its target is not known. Clones were sequenced by immunoSEQ multiplex PCR, and TCRdb holds only the in-frame ones, with some missing. The table records about 130,000 clones, 84% of them present only once. This entry belongs to a study of T cell responses to AZD1222 COVID-19 vaccine. Turning to the study itself: Investigators merged groups given second doses at roughly 4 or roughly 12 weeks.

Study-level points and caveats: Spike-specific TCR breadth and depth grew following two AZD1222 doses. Targets within unmutated variant regions were reportedly found for nearly half of spike-specific TCRs. Sampled repertoires all dated from after the peak T cell response.

This TCR was recovered from an adult in good health. The specimen was peripheral blood, collected on day 0 of AZD1222 vaccination.

CDR3 loop: CATSRDYSVGQGANIQYF. As DNA, the CDR3 is TGTGCCACCAGCAGAGATTACTCAGTTGGGCAGGGGGCAAACATTCAGTACTTC. The V call is TRBV15, the J call TRBJ2-4; 8 bases are shared with TRBD1. Trimming removed 0 bases from V and 6 bases from J; junction bases left unmatched: 13. This CDR3 comprises 18 residues. CDR1 is LNHNV and CDR2 is YYDKDF in the germline V gene (reference sequence).